This paragraph covers one T cell receptor beta chain sequence. The sample belongs to a study of human T cells and chemical hapten exposure. Study background: The patients, most of them female, presented with alopecia areata, totalis or universalis.

Specified time point: patch test 3, about 24 weeks after DPC sensitization. Treatment here: therapeutic diphenylcyclopropenone sensitization with weekly scalp DPC. Donors were 18 to 70-year-old alopecia patients suitable for DPC. CDR1 is SGDLS, CDR2 YYNGEE, per germline. The CDR3 covers 13 residues. V was pared by 3 bases and J by 8 bases, with 9 bases between. Separate cDNA molecules received unique molecular identifiers, which the library attached to them. TCRdb used MiXCR to reprocess the RACE reads, holding one entry per CDR3 protein. In the table there are 55,000 to 75,000 distinct CDR3 sequences, roughly 12% of which are singletons.

The source material was whole blood, sampled in connection with sensitization to the hapten diphenylcyclopropenone (DPC). The clonotype was recovered from a man aged 30-40 years with alopecia areata. Some clones in this sample may be carry-over from other donors' samples. The genes are TRBV9 and TRBJ1-6, with D possibly being TRBD1 (5 bases). CDR3 bases: TGTGCCAGCAGCGAACGACAGTATTCACCCCTCCACTTT. Its protein is CASSERQYSPLHF.